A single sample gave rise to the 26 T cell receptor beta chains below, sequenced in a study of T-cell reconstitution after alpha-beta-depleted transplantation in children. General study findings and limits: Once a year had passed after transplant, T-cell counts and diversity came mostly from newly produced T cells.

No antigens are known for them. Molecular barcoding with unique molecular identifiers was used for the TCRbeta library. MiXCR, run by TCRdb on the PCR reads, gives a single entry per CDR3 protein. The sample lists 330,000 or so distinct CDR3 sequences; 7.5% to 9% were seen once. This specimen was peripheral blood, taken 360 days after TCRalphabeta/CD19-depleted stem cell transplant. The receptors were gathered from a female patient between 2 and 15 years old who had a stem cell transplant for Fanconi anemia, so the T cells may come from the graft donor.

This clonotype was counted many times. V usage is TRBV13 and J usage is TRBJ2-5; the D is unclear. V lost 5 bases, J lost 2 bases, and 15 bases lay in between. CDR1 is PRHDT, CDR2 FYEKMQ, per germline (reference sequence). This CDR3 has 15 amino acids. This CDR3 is CASSPPRLLQETQYF. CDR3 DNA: TGTGCCAGCAGCCCTCCTCGGCTCCTTCAAGAGACCCAGTACTTC.

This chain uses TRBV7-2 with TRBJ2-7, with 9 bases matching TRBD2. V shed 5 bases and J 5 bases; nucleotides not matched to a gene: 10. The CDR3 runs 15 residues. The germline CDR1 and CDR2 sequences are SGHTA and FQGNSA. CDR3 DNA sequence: TGTGCCAGCAGCCCCGGGACTAGCTATAAAGACGAGCAGTACTTC. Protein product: CASSPGTSYKDEQYF.

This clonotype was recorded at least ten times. CDR3 in DNA: TGCGCCAGCAGCTTGGGGCTTCTAAACACTGAAGCTTTCTTT. Its translation: CASSLGLLNTEAFF. This chain uses TRBV5-1 with TRBJ1-1; D is uncertain. The CDR3 sequence is 14 residues long. V was cut by 0 bases and J by 2 bases, with 8 bases left in between. The germline V gene encodes CDR1 SGHRS and CDR2 YFSETQ.

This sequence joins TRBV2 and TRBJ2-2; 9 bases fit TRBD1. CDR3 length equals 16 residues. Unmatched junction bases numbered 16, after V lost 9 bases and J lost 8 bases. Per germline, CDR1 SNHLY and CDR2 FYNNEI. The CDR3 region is CASARPPTGGVGELFF. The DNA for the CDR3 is TGTGCCAGTGCCAGGCCCCCGACAGGGGGGGTGGGGGAGCTGTTTTTT.

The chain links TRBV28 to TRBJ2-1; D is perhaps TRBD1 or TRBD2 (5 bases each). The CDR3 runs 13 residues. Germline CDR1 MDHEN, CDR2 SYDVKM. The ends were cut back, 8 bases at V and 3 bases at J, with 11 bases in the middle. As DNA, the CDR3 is TGTGCCAGCCGGGGCCTGGGCTACAATGAGCAGTTCTTC. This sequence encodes CASRGLGYNEQFF.

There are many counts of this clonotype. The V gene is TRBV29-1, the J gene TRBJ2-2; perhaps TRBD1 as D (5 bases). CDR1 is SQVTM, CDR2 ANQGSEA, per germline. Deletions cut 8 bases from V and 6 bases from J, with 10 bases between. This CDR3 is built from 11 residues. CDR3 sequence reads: CSYQGAGELFF. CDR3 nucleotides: TGCAGCTATCAGGGTGCCGGGGAGCTGTTTTTT.

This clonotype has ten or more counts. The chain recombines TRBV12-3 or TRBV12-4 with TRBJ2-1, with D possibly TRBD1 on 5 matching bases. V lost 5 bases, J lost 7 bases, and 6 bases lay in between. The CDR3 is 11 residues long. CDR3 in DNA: TGTGCCAGCAGTCCAGGGAATGAGCAGTTCTTC. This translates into CASSPGNEQFF.

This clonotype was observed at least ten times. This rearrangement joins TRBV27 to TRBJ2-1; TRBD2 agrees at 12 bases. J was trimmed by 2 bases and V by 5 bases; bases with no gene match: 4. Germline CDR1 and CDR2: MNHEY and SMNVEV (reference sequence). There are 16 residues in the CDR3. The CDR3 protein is CASSELAGGAYNEQFF. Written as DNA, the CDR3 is TGTGCCAGCAGTGAACTAGCGGGGGGCGCCTACAATGAGCAGTTCTTC.

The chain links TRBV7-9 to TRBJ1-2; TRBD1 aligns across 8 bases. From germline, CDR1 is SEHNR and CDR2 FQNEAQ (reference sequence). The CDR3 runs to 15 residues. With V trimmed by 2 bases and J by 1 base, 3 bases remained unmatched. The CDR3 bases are TGTGCCAGCAGCTTATACAGGGGGGATAACTATGGCTACACCTTC. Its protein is CASSLYRGDNYGYTF.

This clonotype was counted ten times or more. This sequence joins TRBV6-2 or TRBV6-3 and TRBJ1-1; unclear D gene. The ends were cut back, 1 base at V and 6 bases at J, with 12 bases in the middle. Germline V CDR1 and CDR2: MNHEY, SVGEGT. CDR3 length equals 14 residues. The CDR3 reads CASSYFDMGSEAFF. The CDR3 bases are TGTGCCAGCAGTTACTTCGACATGGGGTCTGAAGCTTTCTTT.

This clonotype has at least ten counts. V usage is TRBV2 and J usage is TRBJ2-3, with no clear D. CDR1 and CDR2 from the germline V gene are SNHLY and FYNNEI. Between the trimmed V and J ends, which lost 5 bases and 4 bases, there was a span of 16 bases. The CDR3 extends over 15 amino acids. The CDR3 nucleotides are TGTGCCAGCAGTCATGACCTACCGAGCGCAGATACGCAGTATTTT. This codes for CASSHDLPSADTQYF.

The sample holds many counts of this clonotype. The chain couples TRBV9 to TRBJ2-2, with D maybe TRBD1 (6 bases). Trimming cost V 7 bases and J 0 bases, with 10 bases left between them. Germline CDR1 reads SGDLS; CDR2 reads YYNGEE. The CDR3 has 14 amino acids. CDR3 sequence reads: CASSGTPNTGELFF. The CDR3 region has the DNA TGTGCCAGCTCCGGGACACCGAACACCGGGGAGCTGTTTTTT.

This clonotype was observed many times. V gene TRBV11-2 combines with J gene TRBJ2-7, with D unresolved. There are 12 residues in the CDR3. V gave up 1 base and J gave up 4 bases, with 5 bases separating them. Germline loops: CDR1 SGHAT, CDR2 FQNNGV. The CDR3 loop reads CASSLGWYEQYF. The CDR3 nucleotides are TGTGCCAGCAGCTTAGGTTGGTACGAGCAGTACTTC.

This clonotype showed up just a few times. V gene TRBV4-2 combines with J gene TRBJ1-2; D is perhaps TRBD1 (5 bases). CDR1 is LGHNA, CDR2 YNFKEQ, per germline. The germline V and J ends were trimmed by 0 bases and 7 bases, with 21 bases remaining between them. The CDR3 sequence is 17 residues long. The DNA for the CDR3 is TGTGCCAGCAGCCAAGATCGCGGGCTAGGGACCTCCGGTGGCTACACCTTC. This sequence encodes CASSQDRGLGTSGGYTF.

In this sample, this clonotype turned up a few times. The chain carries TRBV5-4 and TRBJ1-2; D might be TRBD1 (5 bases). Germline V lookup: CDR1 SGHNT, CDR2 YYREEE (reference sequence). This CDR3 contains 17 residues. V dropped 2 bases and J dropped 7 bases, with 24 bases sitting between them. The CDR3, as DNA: TGTGCCAGCAGCTTCAACAGGTTGGCCACCTCTAGAGCTGGCTACACCTTC. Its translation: CASSFNRLATSRAGYTF.

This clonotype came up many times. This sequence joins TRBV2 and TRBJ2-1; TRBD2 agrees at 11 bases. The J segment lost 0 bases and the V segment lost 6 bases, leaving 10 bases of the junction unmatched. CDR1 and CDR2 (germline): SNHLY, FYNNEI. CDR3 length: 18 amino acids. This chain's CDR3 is CASRGFGTSGSSYNEQFF. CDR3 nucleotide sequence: TGTGCCAGCAGGGGGTTCGGGACTAGCGGAAGCTCCTACAATGAGCAGTTCTTC.

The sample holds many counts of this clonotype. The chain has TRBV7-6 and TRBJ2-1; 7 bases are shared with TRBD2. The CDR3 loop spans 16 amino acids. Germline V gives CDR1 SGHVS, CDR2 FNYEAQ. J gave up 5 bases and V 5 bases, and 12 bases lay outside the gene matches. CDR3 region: CASSRPRASGDNEQFF. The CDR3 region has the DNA TGTGCCAGCAGCCGTCCCCGGGCTAGCGGAGACAATGAGCAGTTCTTC.

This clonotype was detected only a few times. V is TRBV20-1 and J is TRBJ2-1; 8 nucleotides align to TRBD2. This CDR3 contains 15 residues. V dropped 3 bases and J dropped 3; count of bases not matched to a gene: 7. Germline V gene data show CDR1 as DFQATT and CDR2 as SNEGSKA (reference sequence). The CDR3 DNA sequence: TGCAGTGCTAGGCCGTCGGGACTAGTCTACAATGAGCAGTTCTTC. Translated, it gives CSARPSGLVYNEQFF.

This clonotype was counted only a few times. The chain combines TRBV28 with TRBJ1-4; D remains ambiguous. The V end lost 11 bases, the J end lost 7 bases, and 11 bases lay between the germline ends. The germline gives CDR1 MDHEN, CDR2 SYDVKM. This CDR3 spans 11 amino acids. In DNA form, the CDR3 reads TGTGCCTACGGGCGCGGTGAAAAACTGTTTTTT. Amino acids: CAYGRGEKLFF.

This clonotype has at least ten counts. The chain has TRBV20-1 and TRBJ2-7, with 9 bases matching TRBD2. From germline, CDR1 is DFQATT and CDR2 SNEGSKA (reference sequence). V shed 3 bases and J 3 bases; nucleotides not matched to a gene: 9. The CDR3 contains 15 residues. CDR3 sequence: CSAREPLAGGYEQYF. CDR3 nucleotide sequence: TGCAGTGCTAGGGAGCCACTAGCGGGCGGCTACGAGCAGTACTTC.

CDR3 loop: CASGGPEQYF. The CDR3 DNA reads TGTGCCAGCGGGGGGCCCGAGCAGTACTTC. V is TRBV2 and J is TRBJ2-7; TRBD1 or TRBD2 may be the D gene (6 bases each). The CDR3 length is 10 residues. Trimming took 8 bases from V and 6 from J, leaving 8 bases between them. Germline V gene sequence: CDR1 SNHLY, CDR2 FYNNEI. Full variable domain (remainder filled in from reference TRBV2 and TRBJ2-7): EPEVTQTPSHQVTQMGQEVILRCVPISNHLYFYWYRQILGQKVEFLVSFYNNEISEKSEIFDDQFSVERPDGSNFTLKIRSTKLEDSAMYFCASGGPEQYFGPGTRLTVT.

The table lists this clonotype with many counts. The CDR3 here is CASSLRGDDTDTQYF. In nucleotides, the CDR3 is TGCGCCAGCAGCTTAAGGGGGGACGACACAGATACGCAGTATTTT. This chain connects TRBV5-1 to TRBJ2-3; D might be TRBD1 or TRBD2, each matching 6 bases. Trimming cost V 2 bases and J 2 bases, with 12 bases left between them. Germline V gives CDR1 SGHRS, CDR2 YFSETQ. The CDR3 contains 15 residues. The variable domain in full, with the rest retrieved from reference TRBV5-1 and TRBJ2-3, is KAGVTQTPRYLIKTRGQQVTLSCSPISGHRSVSWYQQTPGQGLQFLFEYFSETQRNKGNFPGRFSGRQFSNSRSEMNVSTLELGDSALYLCASSLRGDDTDTQYFGPGTRLTVL.

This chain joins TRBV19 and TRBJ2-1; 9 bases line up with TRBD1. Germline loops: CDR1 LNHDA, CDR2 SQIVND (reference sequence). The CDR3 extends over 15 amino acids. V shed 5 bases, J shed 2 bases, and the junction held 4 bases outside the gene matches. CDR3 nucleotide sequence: TGTGCCAGTAGTGGCGGACAGGGGACCTACAATGAGCAGTTCTTC. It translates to CASSGGQGTYNEQFF. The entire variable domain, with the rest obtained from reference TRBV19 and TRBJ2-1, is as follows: DGGITQSPKYLFRKEGQNVTLSCEQNLNHDAMYWYRQDPGQGLRLIYYSQIVNDFQKGDIAEGYSVSREKKESFPLTVTSAQKNPTAFYLCASSGGQGTYNEQFFGPGTRLTVL.

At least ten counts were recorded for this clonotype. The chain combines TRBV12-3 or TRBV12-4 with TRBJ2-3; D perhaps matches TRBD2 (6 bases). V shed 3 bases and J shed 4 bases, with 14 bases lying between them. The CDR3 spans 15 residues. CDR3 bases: TGTGCCAGCAGTTTGGGGGGACGGCTACCAGATACGCAGTATTTT. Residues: CASSLGGRLPDTQYF.

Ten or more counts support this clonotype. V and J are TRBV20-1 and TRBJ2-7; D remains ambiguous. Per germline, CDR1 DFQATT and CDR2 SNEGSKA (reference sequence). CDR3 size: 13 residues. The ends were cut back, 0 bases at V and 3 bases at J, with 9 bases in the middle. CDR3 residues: CSARDQFGYEQYF. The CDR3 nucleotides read TGCAGTGCTAGAGATCAGTTCGGCTACGAGCAGTACTTC.

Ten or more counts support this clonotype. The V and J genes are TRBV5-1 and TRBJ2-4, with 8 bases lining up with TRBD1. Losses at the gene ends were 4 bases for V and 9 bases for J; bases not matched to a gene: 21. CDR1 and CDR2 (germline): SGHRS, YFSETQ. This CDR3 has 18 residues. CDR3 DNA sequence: TGCGCCAGCAGCCTCACACCCAGACAGGGGCTAGTATACCGCATTCAGTACTTC. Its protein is CASSLTPRQGLVYRIQYF.